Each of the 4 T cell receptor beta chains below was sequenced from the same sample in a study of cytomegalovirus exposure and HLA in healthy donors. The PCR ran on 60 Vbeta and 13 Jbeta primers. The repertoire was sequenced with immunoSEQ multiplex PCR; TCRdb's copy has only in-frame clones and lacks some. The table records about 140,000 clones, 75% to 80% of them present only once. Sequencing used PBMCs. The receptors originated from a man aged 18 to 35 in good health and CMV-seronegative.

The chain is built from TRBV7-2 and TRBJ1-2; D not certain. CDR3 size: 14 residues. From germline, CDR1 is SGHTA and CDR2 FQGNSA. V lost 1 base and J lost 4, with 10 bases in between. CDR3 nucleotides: TGTGCCAGCAGCTTAGGAGGAGGCCTCTATGGCTACACCTTC. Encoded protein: CASSLGGGLYGYTF. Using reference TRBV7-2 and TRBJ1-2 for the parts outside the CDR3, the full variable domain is GAGVSQSPSNKVTEKGKDVELRCDPISGHTALYWYRQSLGQGLEFLIYFQGNSAPDKSGLPSDRFSAERTGGSVSTLTIQRTQQEDSAVYLCASSLGGGLYGYTFGSGTRLTVV.

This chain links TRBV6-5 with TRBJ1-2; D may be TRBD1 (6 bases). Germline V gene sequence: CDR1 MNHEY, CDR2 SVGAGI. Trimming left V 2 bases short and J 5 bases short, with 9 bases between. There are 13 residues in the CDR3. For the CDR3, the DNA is TGTGCCAGCAGTTACGACAGGTCTTATGGCTACACCTTC. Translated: CASSYDRSYGYTF.

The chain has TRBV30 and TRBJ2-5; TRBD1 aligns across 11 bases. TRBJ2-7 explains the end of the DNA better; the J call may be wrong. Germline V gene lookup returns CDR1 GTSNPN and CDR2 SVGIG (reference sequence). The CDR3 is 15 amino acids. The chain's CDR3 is CAGQGAMAGGFEQYF. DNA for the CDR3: TGTGCCGGACAGGGGGCAATGGCGGGAGGGTTCGAGCAGTACTTC.

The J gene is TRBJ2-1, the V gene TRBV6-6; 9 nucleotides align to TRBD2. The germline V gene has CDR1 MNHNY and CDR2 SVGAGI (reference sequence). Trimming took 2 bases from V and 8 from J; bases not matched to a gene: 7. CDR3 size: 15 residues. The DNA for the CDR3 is TGTGCCAGCAGTTACGATGTGCTAGCGGGGTATGAGCAGTTCTTC. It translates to CASSYDVLAGYEQFF.